These T cell receptor beta chains were read from a single sample in a study of OX40 agonist ivuxolimab in advanced cancers. Libraries were prepared by immunoSEQ multiplex PCR; TCRdb keeps only in-frame clonotypes and omits some of them. The repertoire holds about 77,000 clones, with 89% as singletons. The material sequenced was CD4+ or CD8+ T cells sorted from blood, taken in a trial of the OX40 agonist ivuxolimab. Receptor source: an adult with an advanced solid tumor such as melanoma, head and neck, liver or kidney cancer. The CDR3 runs from the conserved cysteine through the conserved F or W.

v_gene | len | CDR3aa
TRBV7-8 | 16 | CASSFRTGPSSYEQYF
TRBV7-9 | 12 | CASSLDHQPQHF
TRBV6-6 | 14 | CASSYGQFPDTQYF
TRBV6-1 | 14 | CASRVGQLNTEAFF
TRBV4-2 | 16 | CASSQTLAGAAYEQYF
TRBV7-2 | 14 | CASSGTGGRETQYF
TRBV11-1 | 15 | CASGRDRIYGNTIYF
TRBV2 | 12 | CASSEDGYEQYF
TRBV7-9 | 17 | CASSSSGRYSGANVLTF
TRBV18 | 15 | CASSEGQGAVSPLHF
TRBV2 | 15 | CASSRGQNSGNTIYF
TRBV30 | 15 | CAWRRGMGGGTEAFF
TRBV28 | 13 | CAAGRHLRDEQFF
TRBV5-1 | 17 | CASSLVLAGLSTDTQYF
TRBV6-1 | 13 | CASTSRGNQPQHF
TRBV6-1 | 16 | CASSESVGQGGETQYF
TRBV2 | 18 | CASSSIWGRGGENTEAFF
TRBV11-2 | 18 | CASSLVELAGIASYEQYF
TRBV6-5 | 14 | CASSFPGRAREQYF
TRBV7-2 | 14 | CASSLVQPNTEAFF
TRBV27 | 19 | CASSVASGGLRFYSDTQYF
TRBV20-1 | 11 | CSAQKSNEQFF
TRBV5-6 | 14 | CASSLGGRNQPQHF
TRBV5-6 | 14 | CASSGLTLYNEQFF
TRBV7-2 | 16 | CASSIGTALGNQPQHF
TRBV5-1 | 15 | CASSLEGGGNSPLHF
TRBV5-8 | 18 | CASSAGTGGVVNTGELFF
TRBV2 | 16 | CASSDDRGPNTGELFF
TRBV5-4 | 16 | CASSLSGTGVVEKLFF
TRBV9 | 14 | CASSAAGHNNEQFF
TRBV30 | 15 | CAWGVGGIVSYEQYF
TRBV10-3 | 14 | CAISAQVMNTEAFF
TRBV27 | 15 | CASNKGQGAVTEAFF
TRBV30 | 12 | CAWSVTHYGYTF
TRBV28 | 14 | CASSLITRRGEAFF
TRBV5-1 | 16 | CASSLGPDRGDQPQHF
TRBV19 | 16 | CASSPGLGVVGETQYF
TRBV6-1 | 13 | CASRGRGGETQYF
TRBV18 | 13 | CASSPQESTEAFF
TRBV5-1 | 15 | CASSPRTQSTDTQYF
TRBV6-1 | 15 | CASSEALRGGYGYTF
TRBV2 | 14 | CASSGLGANQPQHF
TRBV6-1 | 15 | CASIAGPFGRYEQYF
TRBV6-1 | 15 | CASSETSGSIDEQYF
TRBV30 | 16 | CAWSVAGGSLFCEQYF
TRBV2 | 13 | CASCMPSNYGYTF
TRBV7-9 | 15 | CASSAGRVPTDTQYF
TRBV9 | 15 | CASSPTGTGAYEQYF
TRBV18 | 15 | CASSPRLAGYNEQFF
TRBV11-2 | 18 | CASSSGLAGPVSNNEQFF
TRBV14 | 16 | CASSPLAGPSTDTQYF
TRBV30 | 11 | CASGLQETQYF